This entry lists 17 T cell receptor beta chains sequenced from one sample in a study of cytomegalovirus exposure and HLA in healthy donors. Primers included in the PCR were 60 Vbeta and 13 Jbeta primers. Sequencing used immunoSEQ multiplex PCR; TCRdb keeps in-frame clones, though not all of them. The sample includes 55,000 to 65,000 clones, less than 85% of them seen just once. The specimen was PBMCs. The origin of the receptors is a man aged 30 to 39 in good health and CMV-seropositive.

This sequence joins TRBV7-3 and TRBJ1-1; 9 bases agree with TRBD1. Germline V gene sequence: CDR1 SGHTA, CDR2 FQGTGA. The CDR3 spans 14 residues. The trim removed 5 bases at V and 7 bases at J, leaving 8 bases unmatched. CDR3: CASSPRTGEGEAFF. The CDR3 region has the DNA TGTGCCAGCAGCCCTAGGACAGGGGAAGGTGAAGCTTTCTTT. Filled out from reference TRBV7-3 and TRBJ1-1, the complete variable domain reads GAGVSQTPSNKVTEKGKYVELRCDPISGHTALYWYRQSLGQGPEFLIYFQGTGAADDSGLPNDRFFAVRPEGSVSTLKIQRTERGDSAVYLCASSPRTGEGEAFFGQGTRLTVV.

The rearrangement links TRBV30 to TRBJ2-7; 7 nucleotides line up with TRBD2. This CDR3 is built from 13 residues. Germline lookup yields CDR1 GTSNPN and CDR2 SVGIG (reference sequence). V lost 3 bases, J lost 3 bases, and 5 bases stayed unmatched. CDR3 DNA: TGTGCCTGGAGCCCGGGGGGTGGCTACGAGCAGTACTTC. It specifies CAWSPGGGYEQYF.

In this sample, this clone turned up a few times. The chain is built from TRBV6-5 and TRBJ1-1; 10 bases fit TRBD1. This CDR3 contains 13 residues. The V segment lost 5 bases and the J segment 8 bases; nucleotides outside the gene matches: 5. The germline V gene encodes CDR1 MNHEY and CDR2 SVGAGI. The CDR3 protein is CASSQTGGREAFF. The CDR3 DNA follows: TGTGCCAGCAGTCAGACAGGGGGCAGAGAAGCTTTCTTT.

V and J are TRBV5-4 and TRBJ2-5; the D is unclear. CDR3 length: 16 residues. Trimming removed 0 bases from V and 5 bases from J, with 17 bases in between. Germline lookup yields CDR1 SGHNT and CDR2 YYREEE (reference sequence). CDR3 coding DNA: TGTGCCAGCAGCTTGGATTCACGGCAGCGTTTGGAGACCCAGTACTTC. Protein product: CASSLDSRQRLETQYF.

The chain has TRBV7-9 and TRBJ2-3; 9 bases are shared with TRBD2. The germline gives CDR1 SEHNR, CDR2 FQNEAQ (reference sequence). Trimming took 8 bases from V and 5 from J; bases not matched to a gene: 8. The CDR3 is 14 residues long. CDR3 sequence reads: CASLSRGGQDTQYF. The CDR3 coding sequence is TGTGCCAGCCTCTCGCGGGGGGGCCAAGATACGCAGTATTTT.

CDR3 protein: CASSLAYSGTGAYEQYF. CDR3 nucleotide sequence: TGTGCCAGCAGCTTGGCCTATTCCGGGACAGGGGCCTACGAGCAGTACTTC. The gene calls are TRBV5-4 and TRBJ2-7; 10 nucleotides align to TRBD1. CDR3 length equals 17 residues. Germline V gives CDR1 SGHNT, CDR2 YYREEE (reference sequence). V was clipped by 0 bases and J by 2 bases; unmatched bases: 8.

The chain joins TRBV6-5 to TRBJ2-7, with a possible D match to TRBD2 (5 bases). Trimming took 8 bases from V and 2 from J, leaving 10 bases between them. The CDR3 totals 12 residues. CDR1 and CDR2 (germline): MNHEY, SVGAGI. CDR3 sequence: CASSGVPYEQYF. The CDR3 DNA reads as TGTGCCAGCTCCGGGGTCCCCTACGAGCAGTACTTC.

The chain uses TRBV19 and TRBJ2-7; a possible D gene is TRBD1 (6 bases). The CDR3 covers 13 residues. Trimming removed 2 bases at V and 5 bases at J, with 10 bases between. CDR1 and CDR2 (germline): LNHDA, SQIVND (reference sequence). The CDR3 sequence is CASSIYGGNEQYF. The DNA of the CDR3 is TGTGCCAGTAGTATATATGGGGGCAACGAGCAGTACTTC.

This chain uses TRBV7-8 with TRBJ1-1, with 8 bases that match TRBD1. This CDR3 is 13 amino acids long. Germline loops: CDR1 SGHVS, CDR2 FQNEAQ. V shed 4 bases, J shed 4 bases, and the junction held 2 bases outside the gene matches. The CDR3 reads CASSSDRGTEAFF. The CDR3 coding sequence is TGTGCCAGCAGCTCTGACAGGGGCACTGAAGCTTTCTTT.

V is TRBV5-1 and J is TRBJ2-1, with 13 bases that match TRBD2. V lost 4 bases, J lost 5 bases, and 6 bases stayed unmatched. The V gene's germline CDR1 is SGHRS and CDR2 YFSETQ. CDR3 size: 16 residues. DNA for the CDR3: TGCGCCAGCAGCCCAAAACTAGCGGGGGGGCACAATGAGCAGTTCTTC. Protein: CASSPKLAGGHNEQFF.

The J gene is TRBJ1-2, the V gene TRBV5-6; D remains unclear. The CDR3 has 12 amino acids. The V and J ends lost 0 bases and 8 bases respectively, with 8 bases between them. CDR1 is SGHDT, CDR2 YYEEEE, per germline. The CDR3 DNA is TGTGCCAGCAGCTTGGATAGGAGGGGCTACACCTTC. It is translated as CASSLDRRGYTF.

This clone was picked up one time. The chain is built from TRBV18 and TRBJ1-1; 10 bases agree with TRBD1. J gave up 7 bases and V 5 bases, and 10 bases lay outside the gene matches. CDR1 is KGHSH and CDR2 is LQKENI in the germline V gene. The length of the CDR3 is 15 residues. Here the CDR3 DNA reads TGTGCCAGCTCATCCGGGACAGGGGTTTGGAGTGAAGCTTTCTTT. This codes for CASSSGTGVWSEAFF.

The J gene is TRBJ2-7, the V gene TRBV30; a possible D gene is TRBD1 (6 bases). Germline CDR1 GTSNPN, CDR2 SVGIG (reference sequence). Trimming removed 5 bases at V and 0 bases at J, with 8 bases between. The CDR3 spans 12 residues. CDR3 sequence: CAWSTGSYEQYF. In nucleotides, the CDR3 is TGTGCCTGGTCGACAGGCTCCTACGAGCAGTACTTC.

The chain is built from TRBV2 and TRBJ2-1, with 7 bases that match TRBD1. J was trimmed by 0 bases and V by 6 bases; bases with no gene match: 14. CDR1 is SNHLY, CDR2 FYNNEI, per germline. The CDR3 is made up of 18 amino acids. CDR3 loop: CASRGQVLPSRSYNEQFF. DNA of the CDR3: TGTGCCAGCAGAGGACAGGTGCTCCCATCCCGCTCCTACAATGAGCAGTTCTTC.

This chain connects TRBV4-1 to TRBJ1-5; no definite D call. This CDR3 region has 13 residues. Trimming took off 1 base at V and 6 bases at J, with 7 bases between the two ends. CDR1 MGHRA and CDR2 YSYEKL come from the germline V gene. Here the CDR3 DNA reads TGCGCCAGCAGCCAAGGGGAGTTTCAGCCCCAGCATTTT. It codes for CASSQGEFQPQHF.

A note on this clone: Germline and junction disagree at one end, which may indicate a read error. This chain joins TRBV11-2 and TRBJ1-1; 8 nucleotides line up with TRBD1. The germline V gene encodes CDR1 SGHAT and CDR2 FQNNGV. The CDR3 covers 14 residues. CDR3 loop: CAGSLRGPNTEAFF. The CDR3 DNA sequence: TGTGCCGGCAGCCTCAGGGGGCCAAACACTGAAGCTTTCTTT.

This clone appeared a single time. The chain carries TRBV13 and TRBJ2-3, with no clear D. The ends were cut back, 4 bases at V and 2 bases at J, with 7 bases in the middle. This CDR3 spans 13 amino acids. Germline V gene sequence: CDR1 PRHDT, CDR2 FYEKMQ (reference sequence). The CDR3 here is CASSSPDTDTQYF. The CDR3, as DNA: TGTGCCAGCAGCTCCCCAGACACAGATACGCAGTATTTT.